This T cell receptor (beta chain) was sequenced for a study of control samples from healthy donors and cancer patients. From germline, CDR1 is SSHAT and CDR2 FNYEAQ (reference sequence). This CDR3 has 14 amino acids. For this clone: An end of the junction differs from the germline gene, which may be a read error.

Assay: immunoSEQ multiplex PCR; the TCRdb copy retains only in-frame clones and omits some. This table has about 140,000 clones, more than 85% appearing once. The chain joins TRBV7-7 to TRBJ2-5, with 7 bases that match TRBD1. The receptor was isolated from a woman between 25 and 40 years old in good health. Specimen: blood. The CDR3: CASSELDRKETQYF. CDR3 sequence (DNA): TGTGCTAGCAGCGAATTGGACAGGAAAGAGACCCAGTACTTC.